This T cell receptor beta chain is from a study of T cells after posttransplantation cyclophosphamide. Study results and limitations: TRB clonality was highly associated with recipient CMV seropositivity and reactivation.

As to this clone: As yet, its antigen is unknown.

The table came from immunoSEQ multiplex PCR; TCRdb's copy has only in-frame clones and leaves some out. The profile shows tens of thousands of clones, 86% of them singletons. From germline, CDR1 is GTSNPN and CDR2 SVGIG (reference sequence). The CDR3 consists of 14 residues. Losses at the gene ends were 2 bases for V and 4 bases for J; bases not matched to a gene: 5. This chain joins TRBV30 and TRBJ2-1; 7 bases fit TRBD2. Input material: PBMCs. The sequence derives from a man aged 25 to 40 with a blood cancer, CMV-positive, and with a related stem cell donor. The DNA of the CDR3 is TGTGCCTGGAGTCCTAGCGGAGTATACAATGAGCAGTTCTTC. Its protein is CAWSPSGVYNEQFF.